Listed below are T cell receptor beta chains from one sample, sequenced in a study of early T cells in non-severe SARS-CoV-2 infection. TCRdb re-derived calls from the 5' RACE reads in MiXCR, one entry per CDR3 protein. The repertoire includes about 64,000 distinct CDR3 sequences, around 20% of them detected once, and 16% sits in the top ten. Sequenced here: whole blood, sampled at baseline. The receptor source for this set is an adult who was a healthcare worker with PCR-confirmed SARS-CoV-2 infection or an uninfected control (not recorded which). The CDR3 runs from the conserved cysteine through the conserved F or W. The D gene is left open where the match is weak. Expanded clones get a size class; other rows say once, few or many, or leave the size out.

CASSPNVGPFQETQYF TGCGCCAGCAGCCCCAACGTTGGACCTTTTCAAGAGACCCAGTACTTC TRBV5-1 - TRBJ2-5 16 -
CASGLVLGQPQHF TGTGCTAGTGGTTTGGTACTGGGACAGCCCCAGCATTTT TRBV12-5 - TRBJ1-5 13 -
CAWEGTANTEAFF TGTGCCTGGGAAGGGACAGCGAACACTGAAGCTTTCTTT TRBV30 TRBD1 TRBJ1-1 13 -
CASTKGRGYTGELFF TGTGCCAGCACCAAAGGACGGGGTTACACCGGGGAGCTGTTTTTT TRBV6-1 - TRBJ2-2 15 -
CSAPGGGSSYNEQFF TGCAGTGCTCCTGGAGGGGGTAGCTCCTACAATGAGCAGTTCTTC TRBV20-1 - TRBJ2-1 15 -
CASSQGPTNYGYTF TGTGCCAGCAGCCAAGGGCCGACTAACTATGGCTACACCTTC TRBV4-2 - TRBJ1-2 14 -
CDIGTVSGANVLTF TGTGACATAGGGACAGTCTCTGGGGCCAACGTCCTGACTTTC TRBV10-3 TRBD1 TRBJ2-6 14 -
CASSFPTEAGELFF TGCGCCAGCAGCTTTCCGACCGAGGCCGGGGAGCTGTTTTTT TRBV5-1 - TRBJ2-2 14 -
CASSLGHPGTEAFF TGTGCCAGCAGCCTAGGACACCCGGGGACTGAAGCTTTCTTT TRBV5-5 - TRBJ1-1 14 few
CASSPDRGRMGAFF TGTGCCAGCTCTCCGGACAGGGGGCGAATGGGAGCTTTCTTT TRBV18 TRBD1 TRBJ1-1 14 -
CASSPGTGEYTQYF TGTGCCAGCAGTCCCGGGACAGGGGAATATACGCAGTATTTT TRBV6-2/TRBV6-3 TRBD1 TRBJ2-3 14 few